What follows describes a single T cell receptor beta chain. This entry belongs to a study of memory CD4+ T cells and cytomegalovirus serostatus. Assay used: immunoSEQ multiplex PCR; TCRdb lists only in-frame clones, some missing. The sample records about 56,000 clones, roughly 82% being singletons. Germline lookup yields CDR1 LNHDA and CDR2 SQIVND (reference sequence). The CDR3 sequence is 14 residues long. The V end lost 5 bases, the J end lost 5 bases, and 13 bases lay between the germline ends. Single viable CD3+CD4+CD8-CD45RO+ cells were sorted as the memory CD4+ T cells. The receptor's source is an adult in good health and CMV-seronegative. The sequencing sample was made of memory CD4+ T cells from blood. This chain uses TRBV19 with TRBJ2-1; perhaps TRBD1 as D (6 bases). The CDR3 DNA is TGTGCCAGTAGTTGGTGGGACAAACACAATGAGCAGTTCTTC. Translation: CASSWWDKHNEQFF.